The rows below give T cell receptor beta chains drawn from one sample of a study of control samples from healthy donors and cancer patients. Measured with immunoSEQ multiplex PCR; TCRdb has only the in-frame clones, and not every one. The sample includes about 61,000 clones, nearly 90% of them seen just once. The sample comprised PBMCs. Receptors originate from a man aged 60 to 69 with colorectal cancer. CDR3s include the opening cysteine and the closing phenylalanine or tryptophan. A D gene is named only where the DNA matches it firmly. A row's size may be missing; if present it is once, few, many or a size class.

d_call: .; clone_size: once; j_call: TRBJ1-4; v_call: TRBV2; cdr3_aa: CASGRTRGVNEKLFF; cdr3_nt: TGTGCCAGCGGAAGGACCCGGGGGGTGAATGAAAAACTGTTTTTT
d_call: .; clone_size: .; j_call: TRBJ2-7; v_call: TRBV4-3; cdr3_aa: CASSHDSSWYYEQYF; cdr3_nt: TGCGCCAGCAGCCACGACAGCTCCTGGTACTACGAGCAGTACTTC
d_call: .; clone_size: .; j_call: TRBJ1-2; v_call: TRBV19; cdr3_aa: CASSIRRGASYGYTF; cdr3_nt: TGTGCCAGTAGTATAAGGCGGGGGGCGAGCTATGGCTACACCTTC
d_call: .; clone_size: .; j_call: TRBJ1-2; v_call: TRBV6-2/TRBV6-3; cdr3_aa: CASSPPLRSNYGYTF; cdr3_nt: TGTGCCAGCAGCCCCCCCCTGAGATCTAACTATGGCTACACCTTC
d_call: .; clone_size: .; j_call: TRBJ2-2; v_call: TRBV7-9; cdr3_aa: CASSLSPENTGELFF; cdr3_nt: TGTGCCAGCAGCTTAAGTCCGGAGAACACCGGGGAGCTGTTTTTT
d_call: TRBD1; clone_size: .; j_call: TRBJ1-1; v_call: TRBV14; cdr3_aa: CASSLVRGSTEAFF; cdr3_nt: TGTGCCAGCAGCCTAGTCAGGGGGAGCACTGAAGCTTTCTTT
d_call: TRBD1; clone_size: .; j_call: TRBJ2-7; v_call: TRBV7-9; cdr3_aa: CASSFWDRDYEQYF; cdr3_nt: TGTGCCAGCAGCTTCTGGGACAGAGACTACGAGCAGTACTTC
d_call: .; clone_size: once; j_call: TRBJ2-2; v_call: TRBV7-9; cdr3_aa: CASIMAVNTGELFF; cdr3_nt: TGTGCCAGCATAATGGCGGTTAACACCGGGGAGCTGTTTTTT
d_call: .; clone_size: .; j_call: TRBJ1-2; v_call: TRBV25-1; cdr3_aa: CASSERWMDGYTF; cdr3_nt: TGTGCCAGCAGTGAGCGGTGGATGGATGGCTACACCTTC
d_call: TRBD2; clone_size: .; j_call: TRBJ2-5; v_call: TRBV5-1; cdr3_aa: CASSQGASGGQETQYF; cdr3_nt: TGCGCCAGCAGCCAGGGGGCTAGCGGGGGCCAAGAGACCCAGTACTTC
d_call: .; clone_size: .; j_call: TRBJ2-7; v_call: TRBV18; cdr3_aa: CASSPNAGLEEQYF; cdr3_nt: TGTGCCAGCTCACCAAACGCAGGGTTGGAGGAGCAGTACTTC
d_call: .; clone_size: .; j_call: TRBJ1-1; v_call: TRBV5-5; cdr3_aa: CASSLGHPNTEAFF; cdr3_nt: TGTGCCAGCAGCTTGGGACACCCGAACACTGAAGCTTTCTTT
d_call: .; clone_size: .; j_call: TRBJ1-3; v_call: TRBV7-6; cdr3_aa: CASSSPRERGNTIYF; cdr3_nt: TGTGCCAGCAGCTCGCCTCGGGAGAGGGGAAACACCATATATTTT
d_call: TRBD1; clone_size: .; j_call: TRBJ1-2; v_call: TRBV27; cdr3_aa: CASSLAGTATYGYTF; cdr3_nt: TGTGCCAGCAGTTTAGCCGGGACAGCGACTTATGGCTACACCTTC
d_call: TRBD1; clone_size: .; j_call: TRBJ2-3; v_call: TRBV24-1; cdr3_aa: CATSDPGQGRTDTQYF; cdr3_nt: TGTGCCACCAGTGATCCCGGACAGGGCCGCACAGATACGCAGTATTTT
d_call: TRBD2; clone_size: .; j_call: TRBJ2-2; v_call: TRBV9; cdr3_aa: CASSVGLAGDTGELFF; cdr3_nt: TGTGCCAGCAGCGTAGGTCTAGCGGGGGACACCGGGGAGCTGTTTTTT